This T cell receptor (beta chain) was identified in a study of graft-versus-host responses after intestinal transplantation. Turning to the study itself: Following induction with anti-thymocyte globulin, all recipients were given tacrolimus and steroids for 2 to 4 years. Study findings and constraints: Among circulating GvH clones, peak levels were associated with early post-transplant declines in HvG clones.

V shed 0 bases and J 3 bases; nucleotides not matched to a gene: 6. Germline assignment: CDR1 SGHRS and CDR2 YFSETQ. This CDR3 has 15 amino acids. The method was immunoSEQ multiplex PCR; TCRdb's version includes in-frame clones alone and lacks a portion of them. The sample yields approximately 8,700 clones, roughly 31% seen once. The rearrangement uses TRBV5-1 and TRBJ2-7, with 7 positions matching TRBD1. The TCR sequence derives from a human patient who received an intestinal transplant. The sample here was alloreactive CD4+ T cells from a mixed lymphocyte reaction culture, taken before intestinal transplant. Subset defined: CFSE-low proliferating T cells sorted from approximately six-day pre-transplant mixed lymphocyte reaction (GvH or HvG direction). CDR3 DNA: TGCGCCAGCAGCTTGGCGGGACAGATAGACTACGAGCAGTACTTC. Translating gives CASSLAGQIDYEQYF.